This T cell receptor beta chain is drawn from a study of molecular identifiers for immune sequencing clone quantification. As for the study in general: Replicates partitioned RNA from around 18,000 or 91,000 naive CD8 cells into five parts, sequencing four.

This clonotype appeared many times. Germline assignment: CDR1 MNHEY and CDR2 SMNVEV (reference sequence). CDR3 length: 11 residues. V lost 6 bases to trimming and J lost 4 bases, with 7 bases between them. TCRdb recomputed calls from the PCR reads with MiXCR, one row per CDR3 protein. The table records about 640,000 distinct CDR3 sequences, 20% of them present only once. The sequencing input was naive CD8+ T cells from blood, with Jurkat cell RNA spiked in. As to subset: FACS-sorted CD8+CD4-CCR7+CD45RA+ naive T cells. This clonotype was sampled from a human donor in good health. Some libraries in this study had Jurkat cell RNA spiked in. This chain links TRBV27 with TRBJ2-7; D is undetermined. For the CDR3, the DNA is TGTGCCAGCAGCCACGGGTACGAGCAGTACTTC. Encoded protein: CASSHGYEQYF.